This T cell receptor (beta chain) was obtained from a study of CD8 T cells in Susac syndrome. Study-level results: The study's TCR sequencing and HLA analysis covered a relatively small number of individuals, and the study acknowledged this.

Points on this clonotype: Antigen specificity is unknown.

The RNA input was roughly 0.45 to 1 ug, and it was reverse transcribed with random hexamers. Amplification of TCR beta CDR3 by immunoSEQ multiplex PCR spanned 54 Vbeta and 13 Jbeta. A single record per CDR3 protein comes from TCRdb applying MiXCR to the immunoSEQ multiplex PCR reads. The sample shows 150,000 to 200,000 distinct CDR3 sequences, about 94% of them seen only once. This CDR3 is built from 13 residues. CDR1 is LGHNA and CDR2 is YNFKEQ in the germline V gene. V was shortened by 0 bases and J by 5 bases, with 7 bases between the two germline ends. The control participants were healthy donors, and these controls were matched with respect to both age and sex.

Sequencing was performed on CD4+ T cells from PBMCs. The rearrangement uses TRBV4-2 and TRBJ2-5; no clear D gene. The sequence derives from a human donor in good health. The CDR3 sequence: CASSQDQTETQYF. CDR3 bases: TGTGCCAGCAGCCAAGATCAGACTGAGACCCAGTACTTC.